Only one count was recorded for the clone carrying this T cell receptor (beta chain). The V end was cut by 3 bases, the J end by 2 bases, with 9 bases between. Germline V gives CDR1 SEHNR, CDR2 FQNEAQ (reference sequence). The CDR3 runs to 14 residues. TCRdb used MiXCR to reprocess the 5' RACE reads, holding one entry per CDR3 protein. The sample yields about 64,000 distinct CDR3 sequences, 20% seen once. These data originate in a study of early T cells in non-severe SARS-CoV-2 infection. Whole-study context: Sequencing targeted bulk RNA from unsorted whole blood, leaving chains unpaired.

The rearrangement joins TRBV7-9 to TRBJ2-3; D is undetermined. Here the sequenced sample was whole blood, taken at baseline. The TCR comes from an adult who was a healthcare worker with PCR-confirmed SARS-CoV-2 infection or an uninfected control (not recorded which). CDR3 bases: TGTGCCAGCAGCTTCGACTCCGACACAGATACGCAGTATTTT. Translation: CASSFDSDTDTQYF. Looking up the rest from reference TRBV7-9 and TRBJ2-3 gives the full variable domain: DTGVSQNPRHKITKRGQNVTFRCDPISEHNRLYWYRQTLGQGPEFLTYFQNEAQLEKSRLLSDRFSAERPKGSFSTLEIQRTEQGDSAMYLCASSFDSDTDTQYFGPGTRLTVL.